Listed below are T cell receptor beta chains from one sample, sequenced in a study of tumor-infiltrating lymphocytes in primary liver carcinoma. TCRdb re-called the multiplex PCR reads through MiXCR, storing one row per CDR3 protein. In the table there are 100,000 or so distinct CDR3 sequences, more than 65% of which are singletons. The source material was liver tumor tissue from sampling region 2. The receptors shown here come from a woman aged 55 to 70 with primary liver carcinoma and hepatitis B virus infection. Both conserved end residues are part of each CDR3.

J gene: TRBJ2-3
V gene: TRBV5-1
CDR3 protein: CARSGLADSTDTQYF

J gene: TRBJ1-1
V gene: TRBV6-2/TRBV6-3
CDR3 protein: CASGPLRDENTEAFF

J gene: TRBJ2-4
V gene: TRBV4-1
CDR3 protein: CASSQGGTSWRAGAKSIQYF

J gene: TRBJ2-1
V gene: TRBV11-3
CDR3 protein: CVSSPRGARTVGNEQFF

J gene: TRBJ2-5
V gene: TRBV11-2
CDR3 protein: CANSSEGGAWGATTQYF

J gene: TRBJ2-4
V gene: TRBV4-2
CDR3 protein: CASSQGGGENIQYF

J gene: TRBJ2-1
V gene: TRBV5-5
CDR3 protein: CASSFYVYNEQFF

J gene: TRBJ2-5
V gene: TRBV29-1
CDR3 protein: CSVESGGTKTQYF

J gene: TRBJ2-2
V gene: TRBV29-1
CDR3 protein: CSVEKVAGSVTGKLFF

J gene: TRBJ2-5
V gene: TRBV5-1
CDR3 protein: CASSRSGVGPQETHYF

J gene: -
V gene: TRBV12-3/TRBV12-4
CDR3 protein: CASSVGGQQPQYF

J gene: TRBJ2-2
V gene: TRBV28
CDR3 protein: CASRASRTNTGELFF

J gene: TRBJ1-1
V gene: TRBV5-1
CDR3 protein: CASSLTGGYGEAFF

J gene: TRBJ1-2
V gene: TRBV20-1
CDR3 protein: CSAREQGAFGYTF

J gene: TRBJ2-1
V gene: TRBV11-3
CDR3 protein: CARSLGRGEWGVDDQFF

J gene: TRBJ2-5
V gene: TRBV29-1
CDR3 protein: CSVGRGEETQYF

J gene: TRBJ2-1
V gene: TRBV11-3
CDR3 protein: CASSLGYGNEQFF

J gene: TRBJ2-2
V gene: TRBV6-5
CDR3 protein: CTSSWKGSYTGELSF

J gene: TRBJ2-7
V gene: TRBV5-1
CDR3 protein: CVSSLLSTSYGQYF

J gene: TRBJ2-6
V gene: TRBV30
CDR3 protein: CARSRGSGANVLTF

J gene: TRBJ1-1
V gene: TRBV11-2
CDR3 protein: CTSTLHARGASMDTEAFF

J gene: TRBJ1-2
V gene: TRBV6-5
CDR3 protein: CASSYSTGSTSDHGYTF

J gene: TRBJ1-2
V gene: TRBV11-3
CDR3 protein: CASGLLGKASYGYAF

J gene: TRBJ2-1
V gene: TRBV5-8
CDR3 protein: CARGSLADNEHFF

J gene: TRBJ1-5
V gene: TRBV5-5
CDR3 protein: CASSLQGNKPQHF

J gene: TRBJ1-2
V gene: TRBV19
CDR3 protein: CASSFQGNYGYTF

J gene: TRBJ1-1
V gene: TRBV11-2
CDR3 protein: CASGDLNTEAFF

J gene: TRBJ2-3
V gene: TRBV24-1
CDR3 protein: CATSGNTDTQYF

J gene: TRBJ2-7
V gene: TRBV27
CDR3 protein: CASSPSGGPYEQYF

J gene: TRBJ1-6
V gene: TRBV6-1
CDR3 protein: CANNTMGLNSPLHF

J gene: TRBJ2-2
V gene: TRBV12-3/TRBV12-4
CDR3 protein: CVSSYRQGVRTGEPFF

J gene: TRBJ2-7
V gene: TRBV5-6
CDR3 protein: CASSSNLGAAHSYEQYF

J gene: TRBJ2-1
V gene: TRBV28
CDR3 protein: CASSRTGIEQFF

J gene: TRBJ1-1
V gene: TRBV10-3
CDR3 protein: CIISEPGGEAFF

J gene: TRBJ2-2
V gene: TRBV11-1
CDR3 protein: CARRPSLGTGELFF

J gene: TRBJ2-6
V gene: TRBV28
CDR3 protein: CASSSNPGDASGANVLTF

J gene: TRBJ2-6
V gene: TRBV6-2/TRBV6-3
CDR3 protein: CAIIGQGGASVLTF

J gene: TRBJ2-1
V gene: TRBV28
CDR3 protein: CASSTYRQGSNEQFF

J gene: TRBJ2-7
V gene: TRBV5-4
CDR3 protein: CVSSLGLGGYGQYF

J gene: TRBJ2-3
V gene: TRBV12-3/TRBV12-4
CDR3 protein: CASSSSSVTDTQYF

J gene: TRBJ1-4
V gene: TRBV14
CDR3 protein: CASSQGVEKLFF

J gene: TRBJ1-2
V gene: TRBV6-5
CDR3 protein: CAAASANYGYTF

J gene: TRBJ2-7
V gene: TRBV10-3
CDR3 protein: CAIGEREAYEQYF

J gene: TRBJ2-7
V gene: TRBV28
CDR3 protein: CASLGSFYEQYF

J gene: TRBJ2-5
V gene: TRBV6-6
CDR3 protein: CASSLTGTQETQYF

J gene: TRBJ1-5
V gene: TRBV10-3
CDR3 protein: CAISIGARGSNQPQHF

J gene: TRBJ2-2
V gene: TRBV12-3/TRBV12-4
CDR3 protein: CASSIRAKDTGKPFF

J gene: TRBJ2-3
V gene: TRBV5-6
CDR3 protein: CASSLLGTSSTDTQYF